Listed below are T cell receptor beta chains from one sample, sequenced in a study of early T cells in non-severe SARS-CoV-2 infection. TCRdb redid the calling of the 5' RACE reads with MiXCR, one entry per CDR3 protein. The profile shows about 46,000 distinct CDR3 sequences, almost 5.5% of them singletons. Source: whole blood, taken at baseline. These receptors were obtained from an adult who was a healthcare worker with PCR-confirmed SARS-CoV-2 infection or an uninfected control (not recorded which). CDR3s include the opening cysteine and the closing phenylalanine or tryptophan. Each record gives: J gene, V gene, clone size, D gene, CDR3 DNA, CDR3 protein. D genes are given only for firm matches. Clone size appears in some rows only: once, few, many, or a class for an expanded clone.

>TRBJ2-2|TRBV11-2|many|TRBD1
TGTGCCAGCAGCTCGAGACAGGGCACCGGGGAGCTGTTTTTT
CASSSRQGTGELFF
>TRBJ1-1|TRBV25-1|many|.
TGTGCCAGCAGTGAGACACAAGGGGGGGAGACTGAAGCTTTCTTT
CASSETQGGETEAFF
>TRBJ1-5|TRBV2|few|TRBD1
TGTGCCAGCAGTCCCGGACAGGATAGCAATCAGCCCCAGCATTTT
CASSPGQDSNQPQHF
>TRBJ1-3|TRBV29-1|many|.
TGCAGCGCAGAGGATGGGCTTGCGTCTGGAAACACCATATATTTT
CSAEDGLASGNTIYF
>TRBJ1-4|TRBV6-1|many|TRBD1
TGTGCCAGCAGTGCCTTGACAGGGTCTAATGAAAAACTGTTTTTT
CASSALTGSNEKLFF
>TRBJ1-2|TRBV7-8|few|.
TGTGCCAGCAGCTTAGGGTCACGTGGCTACACCTTC
CASSLGSRGYTF
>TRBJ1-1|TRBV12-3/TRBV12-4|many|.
TGTGCCAGCAGTTATCAAGTGAACACTGAAGCTTTCTTT
CASSYQVNTEAFF
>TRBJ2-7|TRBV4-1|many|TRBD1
TGCGCCAGCAGCCATCGGACAGGGCTATGGTTCGAGCAGTACTTC
CASSHRTGLWFEQYF
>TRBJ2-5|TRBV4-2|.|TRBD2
TGTGCCAGCAGCCAAGATAATAGGTTGGCTAGCGGGGAAGAGACCCAGTACTTC
CASSQDNRLASGEETQYF
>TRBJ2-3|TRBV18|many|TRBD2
TGTGCCAGCTCACCGACTAGCGGGATCACAGATACGCAGTATTTT
CASSPTSGITDTQYF
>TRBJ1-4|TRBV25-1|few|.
TGTGCCAGCAGCGGGTCCGGGCATGAAAAACTGTTTTTT
CASSGSGHEKLFF
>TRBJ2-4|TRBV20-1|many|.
TGCAGTGCTAGTTATCGGGGGAACATTCAGTACTTC
CSASYRGNIQYF
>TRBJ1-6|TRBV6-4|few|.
TGTGCCAGCAGCCAGACGGGTTATAATTCACCCCTCCACTTT
CASSQTGYNSPLHF
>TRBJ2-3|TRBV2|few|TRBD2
TGTGCCTGGGAGACTAGCGGCTACACAGATACGCAGTATTTT
CAWETSGYTDTQYF
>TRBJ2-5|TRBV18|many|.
TGTGCCAGCTCACCAAGGGCGGACCAAGAGACCCAGTACTTC
CASSPRADQETQYF
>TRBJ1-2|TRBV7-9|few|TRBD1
TGTGCCAGCAGCTTACGGGACAGCTATGGCTACACCTTC
CASSLRDSYGYTF
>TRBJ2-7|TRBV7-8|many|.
TGTGCCAGCAGCTTAGAATCCTACGAGCAGTACTTC
CASSLESYEQYF
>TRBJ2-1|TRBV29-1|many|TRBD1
TGCAGCGTTGGCCCCGGGACAGGGCCTTACAATGAGCAGTTCTTC
CSVGPGTGPYNEQFF